The 22 T cell receptor beta chains in this list originate from one sample, sequenced in a study of tumor and adjacent non-tumor tissue in lung cancer. The template was RNA from unsorted bulk tissue. Distant lung tissue was collected more than 3 cm away from the tumor edge. TCRbeta libraries were built with three rounds of nested PCR, modified from ARM-PCR. TCRdb processed the multiplex PCR reads anew with MiXCR; each CDR3 protein has one entry. The profile shows 45,000 or so distinct CDR3 sequences, more than 60% of them singletons. The sequenced sample consisted of distant non-tumor lung tissue. The source of these receptors is a woman aged 40 to 50 with non-small cell lung cancer.

To note about this clonotype: This CDR3 fails to terminate in the conserved phenylalanine or tryptophan, so it likely reflects a read error. The chain has TRBV11-2 and TRBJ1-1, with D perhaps TRBD1 (6 bases). The CDR3 spans 15 residues. CDR1 is SGHAT, CDR2 FQNNGV, per germline. The CDR3 region is CACSLEGGANTEAFL. The CDR3 DNA is TGTGCCTGCAGCCTAGAAGGGGGGGCGAACACTGAAGCTTTCTTA.

This clonotype appeared a few times. V and J are TRBV29-1 and TRBJ2-1; possible D gene TRBD2, 5 bases. The germline V gene encodes CDR1 SQVTM and CDR2 ANQGSEA. V was shortened by 5 bases and J by 7 bases, with 15 bases between the two germline ends. CDR3 length: 13 residues. The CDR3 reads CSVKIEGLNEQFF. DNA for the CDR3: TGCAGCGTTAAGATAGAGGGTTTGAATGAGCAGTTCTTC.

This clonotype occurred a few times. CDR3 loop: CASSLALRGTEAFF. Here the CDR3 DNA reads TGCGCCAGCAGCTTGGCCTTGAGGGGCACTGAAGCTTTCTTT. The V and J genes are TRBV5-1 and TRBJ1-1; D is perhaps TRBD1 (5 bases). Germline loops: CDR1 SGHRS, CDR2 YFSETQ. The CDR3 length is 14 residues. Between the trimmed V and J ends, which lost 0 bases and 4 bases, there was a span of 10 bases.

V usage is TRBV11-2 and J usage is TRBJ2-3, with D possibly TRBD1 on 5 matching bases. The CDR3 consists of 15 residues. Trimming shortened V by 5 bases and J by 4 bases, and 16 bases separated the two germline ends. Looked up from germline, CDR1 is SGHAT and CDR2 is FQNNGV. The CDR3 nucleotides read TGTGCCAGCAGCCAAGGGGATAACCGAGCAGATACGCAGTATTTT. Translating gives CASSQGDNRADTQYF.

J is TRBJ2-1 and V is TRBV21-1; the D segment call TRBD1 is taken from the table without a DNA check. TRBV21-1 has pseudogene status. CDR3 size: 16 residues. The CDR3 nucleotides are TGTGCCAGCAGCACCTCCGGGGCCCCCGGCGGCAATGAGCAGTTCTTC. Protein product: CASSTSGAPGGNEQFF.

This clonotype has more than one count but fewer than ten. A read error is possible here, since a much larger clone lies one base away. This CDR3 fails to terminate in the conserved phenylalanine or tryptophan, so it likely reflects a read error. J is TRBJ2-7 and V is TRBV28; no clear D. This CDR3 contains 10 residues. Germline V gene sequence: CDR1 MDHEN, CDR2 SYDVKM. V lost 8 bases, J lost 6 bases, and 8 bases lay in between. The CDR3 loop reads CASGRFEQYC. DNA of the CDR3: TGTGCCAGCGGTAGGTTCGAGCAGTACTGC.

Notes on this clonotype: An end of the junction differs from the germline gene, which may be a read error. The chain employs TRBV5-4 and TRBJ2-1, with 11 nucleotides matching TRBD2. There are 15 residues in the CDR3. CDR1 SGHNT and CDR2 YYREEE come from the germline V gene (reference sequence). This chain's CDR3 is CDSSGGLAEYNEQFF. CDR3 sequence (DNA): TGTGACAGCAGCGGGGGACTAGCGGAGTACAATGAGCAGTTCTTC.

Notes on this clonotype: A read error may account for a junction end that differs from germline. The chain links TRBV10-2 to TRBJ1-1; no clear D gene. The CDR3 is made up of 12 amino acids. Germline V CDR1 and CDR2: WSHSY, SAAADI. The CDR3 coding sequence is TGCGCCTGCGGGTGTGGGAACACTGAGGCTTTCTTT. Translated: CACGCGNTEAFF.

The V call is TRBV12-3 or TRBV12-4, the J call TRBJ2-1, with TRBD2 matching over 12 bases. With V trimmed by 10 bases and J by 9 bases, 10 bases remained unmatched. The CDR3 is 14 amino acids. CDR3 DNA: TGTGCCAACAAGCCTAGCGGGAGGGCCCGTGAGCAGTTCTTC. The encoded protein is CANKPSGRAREQFF.

This clonotype was counted ten times or more. This chain joins TRBV20-1 and TRBJ2-1, with D tentatively TRBD2 (5 bases). The germline CDR1 and CDR2 sequences are DFQATT and SNEGSKA (reference sequence). V lost 6 bases and J lost 1, with 10 bases in between. The CDR3 spans 13 residues. CDR3 bases: TGCAGTGCGCGTGAGGGTTCCTACAATGAGCAGTTCTTC. Translating gives CSAREGSYNEQFF.

J is TRBJ2-2 and V is TRBV11-2; D might be TRBD1 (5 bases). The CDR3 loop spans 14 amino acids. Per germline, CDR1 SGHAT and CDR2 FQNNGV. Trimming cost V 10 bases and J 5 bases, with 17 bases left between them. CDR3 nucleotides: TGTGCCACCTATCTGTGGTCAGGGACCGGGGAGCTGTTTTTT. Translation: CATYLWSGTGELFF.

In regard to this clonotype: One end of the junction does not line up with germline, which may come from a read error. V and J are TRBV4-1 and TRBJ2-3; D gene ambiguous. CDR3 length: 15 residues. CDR1 is MGHRA, CDR2 YSYEKL, per germline. The DNA of the CDR3 is TGCACCAGCAGCCATGTTGCGAGTAGCACAGATACGCAGTATTTT. It is translated as CTSSHVASSTDTQYF.

The sample holds many counts of this clonotype. The chain employs TRBV6-1 and TRBJ2-6; no reliable D call. Per germline, CDR1 MNHNS and CDR2 SASEGT. V dropped 10 bases and J dropped 1 base, with 20 bases sitting between them. This CDR3 spans 17 amino acids. The CDR3 DNA follows: TGTGCCATCCAAAAAAAGAAGGGTTTGTCTGGGGCCAACGTCCTGACTTTC. This encodes CAIQKKKGLSGANVLTF.

Of note for this clonotype: At one of its ends the junction is not consistent with the germline gene, which may arise from a read error. The rearrangement uses TRBV4-1 and TRBJ1-5; TRBD1 is a possible D gene (6 bases). The CDR3 has 13 amino acids. Germline assignment: CDR1 MGHRA and CDR2 YSYEKL. This chain's CDR3 is CASSVQGDQPRHF. The CDR3 DNA follows: TGCGCCAGCAGTGTACAGGGCGATCAGCCCCGGCATTTT.

With regard to this clonotype: The germline gene is not matched at one end of the junction; a read error may be the cause. V is TRBV4-1 and J is TRBJ1-6; D is undetermined. CDR3 length equals 17 residues. Germline CDR1 is MGHRA and CDR2 is YSYEKL. CDR3 protein: CASSQYSLRRPNSPLHF. The CDR3 DNA reads TGCGCCAGTAGCCAATATTCCCTCCGGAGACCCAATTCACCCCTCCACTTT.

Note on this clonotype: Germline is not matched at one junction end, which may reflect a read error. This chain connects TRBV12-3 or TRBV12-4 to TRBJ2-1; maybe TRBD2 (7 bases). The CDR3 contains 20 residues. The CDR3 spells CASTDPDGGRAKVVYNGQFF. The CDR3 DNA sequence: TGTGCCAGCACTGACCCCGACGGGGGGCGGGCAAAGGTGGTCTACAATGGGCAGTTCTTC.

The rearrangement uses TRBV6-5 and TRBJ2-3; D perhaps matches TRBD1 (5 bases). The CDR3 loop spans 13 amino acids. Germline CDR1 MNHEY, CDR2 SVGAGI. V was pared by 10 bases and J by 5 bases, with 16 bases between. The CDR3 bases are TGTGCCATCAGAGACAGTTTGGTAGATACGCAGTATTTT. Amino acids: CAIRDSLVDTQYF.

This clonotype was seen ten or more times. This sequence joins TRBV28 and TRBJ2-2; 8 bases match TRBD1. The germline V gene encodes CDR1 MDHEN and CDR2 SYDVKM. This CDR3 has 14 amino acids. The J segment lost 1 base and the V segment lost 6 bases, leaving 1 base of the junction unmatched. The DNA of the CDR3 is TGTGCCAGCAGAACAGGGGGGAACACCGGGGAGCTGTTTTTT. Amino acid sequence: CASRTGGNTGELFF.

The sample holds many counts of this clonotype. The chain has TRBV4-1 and TRBJ2-1, with D possibly being TRBD1 (5 bases). The V gene lost 1 base and the J gene lost 4 bases, with 23 bases spanning the gap. This CDR3 comprises 19 residues. Germline V gene data show CDR1 as MGHRA and CDR2 as YSYEKL. CDR3 protein: CASSQGPTGRETLYNEQFF. In DNA form, the CDR3 reads TGCGCCAGCAGCCAAGGACCCACAGGCCGCGAGACCTTATACAATGAGCAGTTCTTC.

With respect to this clonotype: One end of the junction fails to match germline, which may point to a read error. The chain links TRBV5-6 to TRBJ2-7; D is possibly TRBD2 (6 bases). CDR1 is SGHDT and CDR2 is YYEEEE in the germline V gene. This CDR3 spans 14 amino acids. The CDR3 sequence is CASSYDGLDYEQYF. In DNA form, the CDR3 reads TGTGCCAGCAGCTACGATGGACTGGACTACGAGCAATACTTC. Full variable domain (missing parts from reference TRBV5-6 and TRBJ2-7): DAGVTQSPTHLIKTRGQQVTLRCSPKSGHDTVSWYQQALGQGPQFIFQYYEEEERQRGNFPDRFSGHQFPNYSSELNVNALLLGDSALYLCASSYDGLDYEQYFGPGTRLTVT.

This clonotype has at least ten counts. The chain combines TRBV12-3 or TRBV12-4 with TRBJ2-7; TRBD2 matches 11 bases. CDR3 size: 15 residues. After removal of 3 bases from V and 6 bases from J, the junction contained 7 bases not matched to a gene. The CDR3 region is CASSLWTSGPLEQYF. DNA of the CDR3: TGTGCCAGCAGTTTGTGGACTAGCGGGCCCCTCGAGCAGTACTTC.

This clonotype was picked up many times. J is TRBJ2-7 and V is TRBV4-1; 7 nucleotides match TRBD2. CDR1 is MGHRA, CDR2 YSYEKL, per germline. V was clipped by 1 base and J by 7 bases; unmatched bases: 28. CDR3 size: 21 residues. CDR3 sequence reads: CASSQVGLAETYGRTEREQYF. CDR3 sequence (DNA): TGCGCCAGCAGCCAAGTCGGGCTAGCGGAAACCTACGGGAGAACGGAAAGGGAGCAGTACTTC.